These 31 T cell receptor beta chains share one sample of origin, sequenced in a study of technical replicates of blood from several donors. This table comes from immunoSEQ multiplex PCR, and its TCRdb copy is limited to in-frame clones, with some not included. The sample has around 93,000 clones, approximately 94% seen once; the top ten hold approximately 0.33%. The sequencing input was T cells isolated from PBMCs. Receptors were obtained from a human donor in good health.

The CDR3 protein is CASSRGEGDTEAFF. CDR3 nucleotide sequence: TGTGCCAGTAGTAGAGGGGAGGGGGACACTGAAGCTTTCTTT. V is TRBV19 and J is TRBJ1-1; D perhaps matches TRBD1 (6 bases). This CDR3 region has 14 residues. Trimming removed 4 bases from V and 3 bases from J, with 12 bases in between. Germline assignment: CDR1 LNHDA and CDR2 SQIVND (reference sequence).

The chain joins TRBV9 to TRBJ2-3; TRBD2 agrees at 8 bases. Germline CDR1 reads SGDLS; CDR2 reads YYNGEE. The CDR3 contains 16 residues. The J segment lost 3 bases and the V segment lost 0 bases, leaving 6 bases of the junction unmatched. CDR3 region: CASSVGAGVGTDTQYF. CDR3 in DNA: TGTGCCAGCAGCGTAGGAGCGGGAGTAGGTACAGATACGCAGTATTTT.

The CDR3 here is CASSFSQGGEQYF. CDR3 in DNA: TGTGCCAGCAGCTTTTCACAGGGGGGCGAGCAGTACTTC. The genes are TRBV7-2 and TRBJ2-7, with TRBD1 identical over 8 bases. V dropped 3 bases and J dropped 6; count of bases not matched to a gene: 4. The CDR3 spans 13 residues. Germline lookup yields CDR1 SGHTA and CDR2 FQGNSA.

This clone was counted a single time. The V call is TRBV11-2, the J call TRBJ2-7, with D possibly being TRBD2 (6 bases). The V gene lost 1 base and the J gene lost 7 bases, with 14 bases spanning the gap. The CDR3 length is 14 residues. Germline values: CDR1 SGHAT, CDR2 FQNNGV. The CDR3 DNA sequence: TGTGCCAGCAGCTTAGTGGGAACCGGGGGAGAGCAGTACTTC. Encoded protein: CASSLVGTGGEQYF.

The chain employs TRBV18 and TRBJ2-3; no definite D call. The germline CDR1 and CDR2 sequences are KGHSH and LQKENI. V was trimmed by 4 bases and J by 4 bases, leaving 6 bases between them. CDR3 length: 12 residues. CDR3 nucleotides: TGTGCCAGCTCACAAGGAGCAGATACGCAGTATTTT. As protein: CASSQGADTQYF.

The chain recombines TRBV6-1 with TRBJ1-5, with D possibly TRBD1 on 5 matching bases. Per germline, CDR1 MNHNS and CDR2 SASEGT. There are 15 residues in the CDR3. V was trimmed by 6 bases and J by 0 bases, leaving 12 bases between them. This CDR3 reads CASSPRQISNQPQHF. The CDR3 region has the DNA TGTGCCAGCAGCCCCAGACAGATTAGCAATCAGCCCCAGCATTTT.

This clone occurred once. This chain links TRBV27 with TRBJ1-5; D call uncertain. Trimming stripped 2 bases from V and 7 bases from J, with 12 bases between. The CDR3 is 14 amino acids. Per germline, CDR1 MNHEY and CDR2 SMNVEV (reference sequence). CDR3 nucleotides: TGTGCCAGCAGTTTAAGCGTTTGGGTGCAGCCCCAGCATTTT. Residues: CASSLSVWVQPQHF.

This chain joins TRBV2 and TRBJ1-2; D might be TRBD1 (6 bases). The CDR3 loop spans 13 amino acids. Trimming left V 6 bases short and J 4 bases short, with 12 bases between. Per the germline V gene, CDR1 is SNHLY and CDR2 is FYNNEI. The CDR3 region is CASRDTGLYGYTF. CDR3 nucleotide sequence: TGTGCCAGCAGGGACACAGGGCTCTATGGCTACACCTTC.

The J gene is TRBJ2-5, the V gene TRBV27, with 8 bases fitting TRBD1. From germline, CDR1 is MNHEY and CDR2 SMNVEV (reference sequence). The V segment lost 6 bases and the J segment 5 bases; nucleotides outside the gene matches: 17. The CDR3 totals 17 residues. The CDR3 nucleotides read TGTGCCAGCAGAGGGTACCGGACAGGGAAGGTTTGGGAGACCCAGTACTTC. This gives the protein CASRGYRTGKVWETQYF.

This chain connects TRBV7-9 to TRBJ2-7; tentative D call: TRBD2 (6 bases). From germline, CDR1 is SEHNR and CDR2 FQNEAQ (reference sequence). Trimming stripped 7 bases from V and 3 bases from J, with 16 bases between. This CDR3 region has 14 residues. The CDR3 spells CASTPGELIYEQYF. DNA of the CDR3: TGTGCCAGCACCCCGGGGGAACTAATCTACGAGCAGTACTTC. Variable domain in full (rest from reference TRBV7-9 and TRBJ2-7): DTGVSQNPRHKITKRGQNVTFRCDPISEHNRLYWYRQTLGQGPEFLTYFQNEAQLEKSRLLSDRFSAERPKGSFSTLEIQRTEQGDSAMYLCASTPGELIYEQYFGPGTRLTVT.

This chain connects TRBV7-2 to TRBJ1-5; a weak D match, TRBD1 (5 bases). The V gene's germline CDR1 is SGHTA and CDR2 FQGNSA. This CDR3 is 18 amino acids long. V was shortened by 1 base and J by 4 bases, with 20 bases between the two germline ends. The CDR3: CASSLEKLTLRGNQPQHF. The CDR3 nucleotides are TGTGCCAGCAGCTTAGAGAAGTTGACTTTAAGGGGAAATCAGCCCCAGCATTTT.

This rearrangement joins TRBV14 to TRBJ2-5; no reliable D call. The germline V gene encodes CDR1 SGHDN and CDR2 FVKESK. This CDR3 has 11 residues. The V gene lost 4 bases and the J gene lost 4 bases, with 4 bases spanning the gap. This CDR3 is CASSPVETQYF. The CDR3 coding sequence is TGTGCCAGCAGCCCGGTAGAGACCCAGTACTTC.

This rearrangement joins TRBV14 to TRBJ1-2, with 7 bases matching TRBD1. The CDR3 loop spans 13 amino acids. V dropped 4 bases and J dropped 2; count of bases not matched to a gene: 1. In germline, CDR1 is SGHDN, CDR2 FVKESK. As DNA, the CDR3 is TGTGCCAGCAGCCGGGGACAGAACTATGGCTACACCTTC. Translating gives CASSRGQNYGYTF.

On this clone: Mismatch with germline at one junction end may stem from a read error. The V call is TRBV7-7, the J call TRBJ2-1, with 16 bases that match TRBD2. The CDR3 covers 15 residues. Germline CDR1 reads SSHAT; CDR2 reads FNYEAQ (reference sequence). The CDR3 spells CASSRGLAGGDEQFF. The CDR3 nucleotides are TGTGCTAGCAGCCGGGGACTAGCGGGAGGGGATGAGCAGTTCTTC.

The chain employs TRBV11-2 and TRBJ2-7; maybe TRBD1 (5 bases). Trimming shortened V by 5 bases and J by 0 bases, and 14 bases separated the two germline ends. Germline values: CDR1 SGHAT, CDR2 FQNNGV. The CDR3 is 15 amino acids. CDR3 sequence reads: CASSRDRSSSYEQYF. The DNA of the CDR3 is TGTGCCAGCAGCCGTGACAGATCGAGCTCCTACGAGCAGTACTTC. The whole variable domain, filled in from reference TRBV11-2 and TRBJ2-7, reads EAGVAQSPRYKIIEKRQSVAFWCNPISGHATLYWYQQILGQGPKLLIQFQNNGVVDDSQLPKDRFSAERLKGVDSTLKIQPAKLEDSAVYLCASSRDRSSSYEQYFGPGTRLTVT.

The chain combines TRBV7-9 with TRBJ2-7, with TRBD1 as a possible D gene (5 bases). The CDR3 has 13 residues. V gave up 2 bases and J gave up 3 bases, with 8 bases separating them. Germline V gene data show CDR1 as SEHNR and CDR2 as FQNEAQ (reference sequence). This CDR3 reads CASSLKGFYEQYF. The CDR3 DNA follows: TGTGCCAGCAGCTTAAAGGGGTTCTACGAGCAGTACTTC.

The J gene is TRBJ2-7, the V gene TRBV19; the match to TRBD2 covers 12 bases. Germline V gene lookup returns CDR1 LNHDA and CDR2 SQIVND (reference sequence). The CDR3 runs to 16 residues. Germline trimming cut 4 bases from V and 3 bases from J; bases unmatched to any gene: 7. This CDR3 is CASSTGWTSGNYEQYF. DNA for the CDR3: TGTGCCAGTAGTACCGGATGGACTAGCGGGAACTACGAGCAGTACTTC.

This CDR3 reads CASSPTGTHLNYGYTF. The CDR3 nucleotides read TGTGCCAGCAGCCCGACCGGGACACACCTTAACTATGGCTACACCTTC. The chain has TRBV5-8 and TRBJ1-2, with D possibly TRBD1 on 6 matching bases. CDR1 is SGHTS and CDR2 is YDEGEE in the germline V gene. Trimming took 4 bases from V and 1 from J, leaving 17 bases between them. There are 16 residues in the CDR3.

A word on this clone: Other nucleotide sequences from this sample produce the same CDR3. The chain carries TRBV19 and TRBJ2-1; 8 nucleotides line up with TRBD2. Trimming at V came to 1 base and at J to 3 bases, leaving 2 bases not matched to a gene. The length of the CDR3 is 15 residues. Germline values: CDR1 LNHDA, CDR2 SQIVND (reference sequence). CDR3: CASSIGLAGYNEQFF. The CDR3 DNA follows: TGTGCCAGTAGTATAGGCCTAGCGGGCTACAATGAGCAGTTCTTC. The whole variable domain, remainder taken from reference TRBV19 and TRBJ2-1, is DGGITQSPKYLFRKEGQNVTLSCEQNLNHDAMYWYRQDPGQGLRLIYYSQIVNDFQKGDIAEGYSVSREKKESFPLTVTSAQKNPTAFYLCASSIGLAGYNEQFFGPGTRLTVL.

This sequence joins TRBV9 and TRBJ2-7, with a weak D call TRBD2 (6 bases). The CDR3 is 15 amino acids. Trimming shortened V by 3 bases and J by 1 base, and 14 bases separated the two germline ends. The germline V gene has CDR1 SGDLS and CDR2 YYNGEE. The CDR3 loop is CASSAGTATSYEQYF. CDR3 coding DNA: TGTGCCAGCAGCGCCGGGACTGCGACATCCTACGAGCAGTACTTC.

This sequence joins TRBV28 and TRBJ2-7; 8 nucleotides agree with TRBD2. The CDR3 is 14 residues long. The V gene's germline CDR1 is MDHEN and CDR2 SYDVKM. Trimming cost V 3 bases and J 2 bases; bases outside gene matches: 3. The CDR3 reads CASSFVGLAYEQYF. DNA of the CDR3: TGTGCCAGCAGTTTCGTGGGACTAGCCTACGAGCAGTACTTC.

V usage is TRBV5-1 and J usage is TRBJ2-7; D might be TRBD1 (6 bases). Germline V gene sequence: CDR1 SGHRS, CDR2 YFSETQ. CDR3 size: 13 residues. The V and J ends lost 4 bases and 2 bases respectively, with 10 bases between them. This CDR3 reads CASSNPGAYEQYF. Here the CDR3 DNA reads TGCGCCAGCAGCAACCCAGGGGCCTACGAGCAGTACTTC.

The gene calls are TRBV11-2 and TRBJ1-1, with D perhaps matching TRBD1 (5 bases). V lost 2 bases and J lost 0, with 13 bases in between. The CDR3 is 16 amino acids. Germline CDR1 reads SGHAT; CDR2 reads FQNNGV. In DNA form, the CDR3 reads TGTGCCAGCAGCTTAATCTTACCACAGGTGAACACTGAAGCTTTCTTT. It specifies CASSLILPQVNTEAFF.

This clone was picked up one time. This chain connects TRBV14 to TRBJ2-6; D perhaps matches TRBD1 (6 bases). V was cut by 4 bases and J by 1 base, with 14 bases left in between. The CDR3 runs to 17 residues. Germline CDR1 SGHDN, CDR2 FVKESK. CDR3 DNA sequence: TGTGCCAGCAGCCCTCGACAGGTTAGGTCTGGGGCCAACGTCCTGACTTTC. Amino acid sequence: CASSPRQVRSGANVLTF.

This clone was counted once. In DNA form, the CDR3 reads TGTGCCAGCAGCTTGGAGCAGGAAGAAGACGAGCAGTACTTC. It specifies CASSLEQEEDEQYF. J is TRBJ2-7 and V is TRBV5-5, with D uncertain. Germline CDR1 reads SGHKS; CDR2 reads YYEKEE (reference sequence). The CDR3 is 14 amino acids. V lost 0 bases and J 5 bases, leaving 12 bases between the germline ends.

The gene calls are TRBV27 and TRBJ2-5; TRBD1 aligns across 10 bases. V was clipped by 3 bases and J by 3 bases; unmatched bases: 4. The CDR3 loop spans 15 amino acids. Looked up from germline, CDR1 is MNHEY and CDR2 is SMNVEV (reference sequence). The CDR3 DNA reads as TGTGCCAGCAGTTTTTGGACAGGGGGGAAAGAGACCCAGTACTTC. It codes for CASSFWTGGKETQYF.

V gene TRBV4-3 combines with J gene TRBJ1-2; D gene unclear. Trimming removed 0 bases at V and 2 bases at J, with 10 bases between. This CDR3 region has 15 residues. The germline gives CDR1 LGHNA, CDR2 YSLEER. The CDR3 region has the DNA TGCGCCAGCAGCCAAGATTCGCGCGAAAACTATGGCTACACCTTC. It codes for CASSQDSRENYGYTF.

The chain couples TRBV27 to TRBJ2-5; 7 nucleotides align to TRBD1. This CDR3 has 13 residues. V dropped 5 bases and J dropped 5; count of bases not matched to a gene: 5. The V gene's germline CDR1 is MNHEY and CDR2 SMNVEV (reference sequence). The CDR3 nucleotides are TGTGCCAGCAGTCTCAGGGGGTGGGAGACCCAGTACTTC. Translated, it gives CASSLRGWETQYF.

The rearrangement links TRBV18 to TRBJ1-5; weak D call: TRBD1 (6 bases). The V end was cut by 2 bases, the J end by 1 base, with 12 bases between. Germline values: CDR1 KGHSH, CDR2 LQKENI. This CDR3 spans 16 amino acids. In DNA, the CDR3 is TGTGCCAGCTCACCATCAGGGAGGGGGAGCAATCAGCCCCAGCATTTT. This codes for CASSPSGRGSNQPQHF.

As DNA, the CDR3 is TGTGCCATCAGTGAGTCGACGGGCACTGAAGCTTTCTTT. As protein: CAISESTGTEAFF. V gene TRBV10-3 combines with J gene TRBJ1-1, with unresolved D. CDR1 and CDR2 (germline): ENHRY, SYGVKD. The germline V and J ends were trimmed by 0 bases and 4 bases, with 6 bases remaining between them. The CDR3 consists of 13 residues.

This sequence joins TRBV11-3 and TRBJ2-7; 11 nucleotides match TRBD1. The CDR3 sequence is 15 residues long. J gave up 4 bases and V 6 bases, and 8 bases lay outside the gene matches. Germline V gives CDR1 SGHNT, CDR2 YENEEA. The CDR3 region is CASSTGQGAGYEQYF. CDR3 coding DNA: TGTGCCAGCAGTACCGGACAGGGGGCAGGATACGAGCAGTACTTC.